Sequencing of this T cell receptor beta chain was carried out in a study of T cells in Graves' hyperthyroidism and ophthalmopathy. Overall study findings and caveats: Blood also carried most thyroid clonotypes expanded above 0.001.

This CDR3 contains 15 residues. V was trimmed by 5 bases and J by 2 bases, leaving 19 bases between them. CDR1 SQVTM and CDR2 ANQGSEA come from the germline V gene. Notes on this clonotype: As yet, its antigen is unknown.

Patients between 18 and 65 years old had hyperthyroidism, newly diagnosed and lasting under 2 months. Exclusion of patients followed from uncontrolled infection, other autoimmune disease, pregnancy or lactation. Diagnoses were established using clinical symptoms, serum thyroxine and TRAb, thyroid ultrasound and orbital computed tomography. Amplification of TCR beta CDR3 regions used RNA as the template. During a first-round RT-PCR of the TCR CDR3, the HTBI primer set was used. Each CDR3 protein is one row after TCRdb ran MiXCR on the multiplex PCR reads. The repertoire consists of 530,000 or so distinct CDR3 sequences, with 35% to 55% occurring once and the leading ten covering around 7.7%.

The chain carries TRBV29-1 and TRBJ2-7; D not certain. The sequenced material came from peripheral blood or thyroid tissue (not recorded which). The sequence was obtained from a woman aged 18-35 years with Graves' hyperthyroidism. This chain's CDR3 is CSVSGVGPPTYEQYF. The CDR3, as DNA: TGCAGCGTTAGTGGTGTCGGGCCTCCAACCTACGAGCAGTACTTC.